The T cell receptor beta chain under discussion was sequenced for a study of shared clonotypes between healthy human individuals. Naive CD8 cells lacked CD45RO and underwent positive selection for CCR7, leaving out terminally differentiated effector memory CD45RA+ cells. The table came from immunoSEQ multiplex PCR; TCRdb's copy has only in-frame clones and leaves some out. This table holds about 870,000 clones, 80% to 95% found once. The CDR3 has 14 residues. Germline loops: CDR1 SEHNR, CDR2 FQNEAQ (reference sequence). Trimming took 11 bases from V and 2 from J, leaving 18 bases between them. The sequenced sample was naive CD8+ T cells sorted from blood. The chain has TRBV7-9 and TRBJ1-1, with D unresolved. The receptor's source is a man younger than 45 in good health. CDR3 residues: CAAAERAGNTEAFF. The CDR3 DNA reads as TGTGCCGCGGCGGAACGGGCGGGTAACACTGAAGCTTTCTTT.